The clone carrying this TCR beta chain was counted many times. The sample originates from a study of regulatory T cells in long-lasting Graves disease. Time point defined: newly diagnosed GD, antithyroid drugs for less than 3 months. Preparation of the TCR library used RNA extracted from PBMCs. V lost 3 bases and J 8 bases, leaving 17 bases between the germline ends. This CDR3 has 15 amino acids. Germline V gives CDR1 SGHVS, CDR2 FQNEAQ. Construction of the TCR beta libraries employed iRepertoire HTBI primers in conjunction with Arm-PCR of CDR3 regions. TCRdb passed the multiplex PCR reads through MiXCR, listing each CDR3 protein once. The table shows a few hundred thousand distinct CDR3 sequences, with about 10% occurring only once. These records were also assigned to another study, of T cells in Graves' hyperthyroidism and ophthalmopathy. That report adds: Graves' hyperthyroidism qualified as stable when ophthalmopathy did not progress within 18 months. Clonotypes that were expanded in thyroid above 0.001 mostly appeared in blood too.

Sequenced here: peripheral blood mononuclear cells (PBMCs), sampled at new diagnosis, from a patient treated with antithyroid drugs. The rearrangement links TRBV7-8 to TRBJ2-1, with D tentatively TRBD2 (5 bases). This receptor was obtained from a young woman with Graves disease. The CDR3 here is CASSLLLVPRDEQFF. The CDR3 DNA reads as TGTGCCAGCAGCTTGTTACTAGTCCCCAGAGATGAGCAGTTCTTC.